This T cell receptor (beta chain) derives from a study of blood T cell repertoires in COVID-19 (dated by TCRdb to the early 2020s). Broadly, across the study: Samples covering the acute and convalescent phases of COVID-19 were provided by collaborators in the United States, Italy and Spain. Samples came from the ongoing ImmuneRACE study (first 160 participants) plus 1,254 subjects from 6 global collaborators. The dataset comprised deeply sampled blood TCRbeta repertoires from subjects exposed to, actively infected with, or recovered from COVID-19. The repertoires were made available in a free public database intended to serve as a resource for research on the immune response to SARS-CoV-2. The prospective study material was composed of cDNA or gDNA derived from T cells, B-cell-depleted T cells, or PBMCs. A de-identified subject ID, COVID-19 status, age in years and sex were almost always included in the sample metadata. HLA class I and class II types, where available, came from metadata supplied by the sample provider rather than from assay-based typing.

Turning to this clone: Its antigen remains unidentified. No clone much larger than this one lies a single base away; base qualities are absent.

Collaborating institutions collected whole blood in K2EDTA tubes following their own protocols. For TCRbeta analysis, collaborator samples were shipped as frozen whole blood, as isolated PBMCs, or as DNA extracted from either sample type. The immunoSEQ Assay, a bias-controlled multiplex PCR, was used to amplify TCRbeta CDR3 regions from genomic DNA. For the original study's pipeline: The number of nucleated cells in each sample was estimated from the amplification of reference gene primers within the assay. To quantify the absolute abundance of each unique TCRbeta CDR3 rearrangement, sequence reads were collapsed and filtered. Productive Simpson clonality was computed per sample as the square root of Simpson's diversity index over productive rearrangements. The table was pulled from immuneACCESS by TCRdb, which kept in-frame rearrangements only. Such tables lose some clones; where checked, under half of the loss comes from unresolved V genes, and the rest has no known cause. V, J and clone size reflect that table, while D and trimming were determined from the DNA. The sample has about 80,000 clones on record, about 78% of them singletons. In total, the top ten clones hold approximately 15% of the sample.

General study outcomes and caveats: Clinical and demographic metadata were provided uncurated, with the amount varying by source and participant.

There are 13 amino acids in the CDR3, from cysteine to phenylalanine inclusive. Only the CDR3 DNA stays, 39 bases, in frame from base 1. Between the V and J ends, shortened by 2 bases and 6 bases respectively, the junction contains 10 bases. CDR1 and CDR2 are read off the germline V gene as SGHDT and YYEEEE. The clonotype originates from a human donor in a cohort sampled during active COVID-19. The chain couples TRBV5-6 to TRBJ2-3; possibly the D gene is TRBD1, per 6 matching bases. Sequenced input: peripheral blood. The CDR3 region: CASSLRGSDTQYF. The sequenced DNA: TGTGCCAGCAGCTTAAGGGGGTCCGATACGCAGTATTTT.